This T cell receptor beta chain was observed in a study of control samples from healthy donors and cancer patients. The length of the CDR3 is 18 residues. From germline, CDR1 is SEHNR and CDR2 FQNEAQ (reference sequence). V shed 3 bases and J 1 base; nucleotides not matched to a gene: 11. The protocol was immunoSEQ multiplex PCR, while the TCRdb copy is restricted to in-frame clones and leaves out a portion. The sample lists 9,500 to 15,000 clones, roughly 90% occurring once. The clonotype originates from a male donor with melanoma. Sequencing used formalin-fixed, paraffin-embedded tissue. The chain couples TRBV7-9 to TRBJ2-2; 7 nucleotides line up with TRBD2. The CDR3 sequence is CASSLWEGFVRNTGELFF. DNA for the CDR3: TGTGCCAGCAGCTTGTGGGAGGGTTTTGTTCGGAACACCGGGGAGCTGTTTTTT.